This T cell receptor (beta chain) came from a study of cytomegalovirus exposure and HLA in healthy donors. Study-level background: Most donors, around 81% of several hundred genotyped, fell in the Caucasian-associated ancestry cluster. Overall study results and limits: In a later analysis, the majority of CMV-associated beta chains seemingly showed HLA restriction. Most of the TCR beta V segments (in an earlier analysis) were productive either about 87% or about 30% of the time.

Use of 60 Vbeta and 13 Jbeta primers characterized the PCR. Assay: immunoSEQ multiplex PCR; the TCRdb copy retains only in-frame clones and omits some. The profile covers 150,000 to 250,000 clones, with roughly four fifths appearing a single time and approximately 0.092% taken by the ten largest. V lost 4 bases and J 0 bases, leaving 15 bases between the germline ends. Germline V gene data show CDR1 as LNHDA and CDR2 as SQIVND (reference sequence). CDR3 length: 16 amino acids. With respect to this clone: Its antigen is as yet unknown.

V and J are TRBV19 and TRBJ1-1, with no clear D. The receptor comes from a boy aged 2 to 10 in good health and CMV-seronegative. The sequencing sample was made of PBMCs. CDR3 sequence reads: CASSTRGYGLNTEAFF. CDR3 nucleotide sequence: TGTGCCAGTAGTACCCGCGGCTATGGCCTGAACACTGAAGCTTTCTTT.